The 25 T cell receptor beta chains presented below share a single source sample, sequenced in a study. Using its own MiXCR run on the RT-PCR reads, TCRdb lists one record per CDR3 protein. This sample has more than 550,000 distinct CDR3 sequences, with about 14% found just once. The sequencing input was memory CD4+ T cells from blood. Receptors originate from a female donor in good health, serving as a healthy control.

As for this clonotype: The junction does not match germline at one end; this may be a read error. This chain uses TRBV10-1 with TRBJ2-4, with TRBD1 as a possible D gene (7 bases). The CDR3 covers 14 residues. The V gene's germline CDR1 is WNHNN and CDR2 SYGVQD (reference sequence). CDR3 sequence: CASSAGQSKNIQYF. DNA of the CDR3: TGCGCAAGCAGCGCGGGACAGAGCAAAAACATTCAGTACTTC.

This clonotype was counted at least ten times. The genes are TRBV6-2 or TRBV6-3 and TRBJ2-1; tentatively, D is TRBD2 (5 bases). CDR3 length: 12 amino acids. Germline assignment: CDR1 MNHEY and CDR2 SVGEGT. The V end lost 5 bases, the J end lost 4 bases, and 6 bases lay between the germline ends. The CDR3 DNA is TGTGCCAGCAGTGACTATTACAATGAGCAGTTCTTC. It yields the protein CASSDYYNEQFF.

The chain links TRBV20-1 to TRBJ1-1; TRBD1 matches 11 bases. Germline V gene data show CDR1 as DFQATT and CDR2 as SNEGSKA (reference sequence). The CDR3 extends over 15 amino acids. Trimming removed 4 bases from V and 2 bases from J; junction bases left unmatched: 6. CDR3 coding DNA: TGCAGTGCTACTGGACAGGGGGCCTTCAACACTGAAGCTTTCTTT. Its protein is CSATGQGAFNTEAFF.

The sample holds a few counts of this clonotype. The chain uses TRBV6-6 and TRBJ2-1; TRBD2 aligns across 12 bases. Germline V gives CDR1 MNHNY, CDR2 SVGAGI (reference sequence). The CDR3 extends over 16 amino acids. Trimming cost V 0 bases and J 9 bases; bases outside gene matches: 6. The CDR3 spells CASSYSRTSGTGEQFF. CDR3 nucleotides: TGTGCCAGCAGTTACTCCCGGACTAGCGGGACGGGTGAGCAGTTCTTC.

This clonotype showed up just a few times. CDR3 sequence: CASSRPGQPNYGYTF. The CDR3 DNA is TGTGCCAGCAGTCGACCCGGGCAGCCTAACTATGGCTACACCTTC. J is TRBJ1-2 and V is TRBV6-6; D not certain. V was trimmed by 5 bases and J by 0 bases, leaving 13 bases between them. This CDR3 is 15 amino acids long. In germline, CDR1 is MNHNY, CDR2 SVGAGI (reference sequence).

The chain carries TRBV30 and TRBJ2-5, with D perhaps given as TRBD1 or TRBD2 (6 bases each). The germline V gene encodes CDR1 GTSNPN and CDR2 SVGIG (reference sequence). Between the trimmed V and J ends, which lost 4 bases and 7 bases, there was a span of 19 bases. This CDR3 has 14 residues. The CDR3 protein is CAWNRGGIGGTQYF. In nucleotides, the CDR3 is TGTGCCTGGAATCGTGGGGGCATCGGGGGGACCCAGTACTTC.

This sequence joins TRBV20-1 and TRBJ1-6; the match to TRBD1 covers 9 bases. The CDR3 consists of 14 residues. J was trimmed by 6 bases and V by 5 bases; bases with no gene match: 5. The germline V gene encodes CDR1 DFQATT and CDR2 SNEGSKA (reference sequence). CDR3 bases: TGCAGTGCTCCCTCGGGACAGGGTAATTCACCCCTCCACTTT. It codes for CSAPSGQGNSPLHF.

This clonotype was seen more than once but under ten times. CDR3 bases: TGCAGTGCTCGGAGGGGGGGCGCGGAGTACGAGCAGTACTTC. Its protein is CSARRGGAEYEQYF. The rearrangement uses TRBV20-1 and TRBJ2-7, with a tentative D call TRBD2 (7 bases). V shed 5 bases and J shed 4 bases, with 18 bases lying between them. The germline CDR1 and CDR2 sequences are DFQATT and SNEGSKA (reference sequence). The CDR3 contains 14 residues.

This chain links TRBV11-2 with TRBJ1-1; D not certain. The CDR3 has 14 residues. Trimming cost V 6 bases and J 0 bases, with 11 bases left between them. Germline CDR1 reads SGHAT; CDR2 reads FQNNGV. The CDR3 sequence is CASRGLRMNTEAFF. CDR3 DNA: TGTGCCAGCAGAGGGCTGCGCATGAACACTGAAGCTTTCTTT.

J is TRBJ2-4 and V is TRBV2; D is possibly TRBD1 (6 bases). Germline V gene lookup returns CDR1 SNHLY and CDR2 FYNNEI. The CDR3 runs 13 residues. The V gene lost 8 bases and the J gene lost 2 bases, with 10 bases spanning the gap. The CDR3 DNA follows: TGTGCCAGCCTTGGACAGTCCAAAAACATTCAGTACTTC. Translation gives CASLGQSKNIQYF.

This clonotype was found a few times. The V gene is TRBV20-1, the J gene TRBJ1-5; D unresolved. V lost 4 bases to trimming and J lost 5 bases, with 12 bases between them. The CDR3 totals 13 residues. Per the germline V gene, CDR1 is DFQATT and CDR2 is SNEGSKA (reference sequence). As DNA, the CDR3 is TGCAGTGCTATTCCCTCCGGGGATCAGCCCCAGCATTTT. It encodes CSAIPSGDQPQHF.

This clonotype appeared many times. This chain connects TRBV7-9 to TRBJ2-5; D unclear. The CDR3 loop spans 15 amino acids. Between the trimmed V and J ends, which lost 3 bases and 6 bases, there was a span of 17 bases. Germline V lookup: CDR1 SEHNR, CDR2 FQNEAQ (reference sequence). CDR3 protein: CASSLSADHEQTQYF. The CDR3 nucleotides read TGTGCCAGCAGCTTGTCGGCAGACCATGAACAGACCCAGTACTTC.

This clonotype has just a few counts. The genes are TRBV9 and TRBJ2-1, with 8 bases aligning to TRBD1. Germline loops: CDR1 SGDLS, CDR2 YYNGEE. The CDR3 has 15 amino acids. After removal of 4 bases from V and 2 bases from J, the junction contained 5 bases not matched to a gene. CDR3 bases: TGTGCCAGCAGCACCCGGACAGGGCCCTACAATGAGCAGTTCTTC. Amino acids: CASSTRTGPYNEQFF.

A few counts support this clonotype. V is TRBV6-2 or TRBV6-3 and J is TRBJ2-7; TRBD1 matches 7 bases. The V and J ends lost 8 bases and 4 bases, in that order; junction bases with no gene match: 8. The germline V gene has CDR1 MNHEY and CDR2 SVGEGT. The CDR3 sequence is 13 residues long. The CDR3 DNA reads TGTGCCAGCTCGGGACAGCCGATATACGAGCAGTACTTC. Translating it yields CASSGQPIYEQYF.

This clonotype was counted many times. This chain joins TRBV10-2 and TRBJ1-2; D ambiguous. V dropped 0 bases and J dropped 2 bases, with 4 bases sitting between them. Germline CDR1 and CDR2: WSHSY and SAAADI. The CDR3 extends over 13 amino acids. The CDR3 is CASSESQNYGYTF. In nucleotides, the CDR3 is TGCGCCAGCAGTGAGTCGCAGAACTATGGCTACACCTTC.

V usage is TRBV10-1 and J usage is TRBJ2-2; D is uncertain. Germline assignment: CDR1 WNHNN and CDR2 SYGVQD (reference sequence). The CDR3 loop spans 13 amino acids. V was cut by 6 bases and J by 6 bases, with 11 bases left in between. CDR3 DNA: TGCGCCAGCAGCGATCCCATATCCGGGGAGCTGTTTTTT. As protein: CASSDPISGELFF.

This clonotype was found many times. J is TRBJ2-3 and V is TRBV12-3 or TRBV12-4; TRBD2 is a possible D gene (7 bases). The V and J ends lost 3 bases and 4 bases respectively, with 14 bases between them. CDR3 length equals 15 residues. The CDR3: CASSLGGPSSDTQYF. In nucleotides, the CDR3 is TGTGCCAGCAGTTTGGGGGGGCCGTCGTCAGATACGCAGTATTTT.

This clonotype was found many times. This sequence joins TRBV12-3 or TRBV12-4 and TRBJ2-1, with D maybe TRBD1 (6 bases). The CDR3 is 12 amino acids. V lost 4 bases, J lost 10 bases, and 11 bases lay in between. CDR3 DNA sequence: TGTGCCAGCAGTTGGGGGCGGCCCGAGCAGTTCTTC. Protein: CASSWGRPEQFF.

This clonotype was detected ten times or more. This sequence joins TRBV12-3 or TRBV12-4 and TRBJ2-1; TRBD2 matches 10 bases. Losses at the gene ends were 7 bases for V and 4 bases for J; bases not matched to a gene: 7. The CDR3 covers 15 residues. This CDR3 reads CASIPGLATYNEQFF. DNA of the CDR3: TGTGCCAGCATTCCGGGACTAGCGACGTACAATGAGCAGTTCTTC.

There are a few counts of this clonotype. The chain employs TRBV7-3 and TRBJ1-2, with 8 bases identical to TRBD1. The germline V gene encodes CDR1 SGHTA and CDR2 FQGTGA. Unmatched junction bases numbered 9, after V lost 5 bases and J lost 4 bases. The CDR3 sequence is 15 residues long. In DNA form, the CDR3 reads TGTGCCAGCAGCCTCGACAGGGGTGAGACCTATGGCTACACCTTC. Its translation is CASSLDRGETYGYTF.

The gene calls are TRBV20-1 and TRBJ1-1; 10 bases align to TRBD1. Germline V gene sequence: CDR1 DFQATT, CDR2 SNEGSKA (reference sequence). Unmatched junction bases numbered 12, after V lost 4 bases and J lost 4 bases. The CDR3 consists of 16 residues. CDR3 DNA sequence: TGCAGTGCTACCCCCCGGGACAGGGGTTGGTCCACTGAAGCTTTCTTT. Translation: CSATPRDRGWSTEAFF.

V usage is TRBV6-1 and J usage is TRBJ1-4, with 8 positions matching TRBD1. The CDR3 spans 14 residues. Germline V CDR1 and CDR2: MNHNS, SASEGT. The V segment lost 6 bases and the J segment 8 bases; nucleotides outside the gene matches: 8. This chain's CDR3 is CASRVDREREKLFF. CDR3 sequence (DNA): TGTGCCAGCAGGGTGGACAGGGAACGGGAAAAACTGTTTTTT.

The chain carries TRBV30 and TRBJ2-1, with D perhaps TRBD1 or TRBD2 (5 bases each). CDR3 length: 14 amino acids. In germline, CDR1 is GTSNPN, CDR2 SVGIG (reference sequence). V lost 3 bases to trimming and J lost 5 bases, with 14 bases between them. CDR3 sequence: CAWSPPGAHNEQFF. The CDR3 region has the DNA TGTGCCTGGAGCCCCCCCGGGGCCCACAATGAGCAGTTCTTC.

This clonotype was found many times. V is TRBV10-1 and J is TRBJ2-2; 7 nucleotides align to TRBD1. This CDR3 has 15 residues. V shed 2 bases and J 2 bases; nucleotides not matched to a gene: 2. Germline loops: CDR1 WNHNN, CDR2 SYGVQD (reference sequence). The CDR3: CASSEGQANTGELFF. The DNA of the CDR3 is TGCGCCAGCAGTGAGGGACAGGCCAACACCGGGGAGCTGTTTTTT.

This clonotype showed up just a few times. This chain uses TRBV6-1 with TRBJ1-1; 8 nucleotides line up with TRBD1. The CDR3 extends over 15 amino acids. Germline trimming cut 10 bases from V and 4 bases from J; bases unmatched to any gene: 14. CDR1 MNHNS and CDR2 SASEGT come from the germline V gene. The CDR3 DNA is TGTGCCACCTCACTGGAGGACAGGGCGAGCACTGAAGCTTTCTTT. This sequence encodes CATSLEDRASTEAFF.